These T cell receptor beta chains were read from a single sample in a study of blood T cells in healthy people across ages. TCRdb re-derived calls from the 5' RACE reads in MiXCR, one entry per CDR3 protein. Found here are 700,000 to 900,000 distinct CDR3 sequences, more than 25% of them singletons; the top ten hold 3%. These same data were also listed under a study on T cells of mothers and their children.

Material for sequencing was blood. All receptors derive from a boy between 10 and 17 years old in good health. CDR3s include the opening cysteine and the closing phenylalanine or tryptophan. D genes are given only for firm matches. Clone size, where shown, is once, few, many, or a class for clones that have expanded.

CDR3: CASSLFGQPQHF; DNA: TGTGCCAGCAGTTTATTCGGTCAGCCCCAGCATTTT; size: NA; length: 12; V: TRBV28; J: TRBJ1-5; D: NA
CDR3: CASSLGTSGGGPGELFF; DNA: TGTGCCAGCAGTTTAGGGACTAGCGGGGGGGGCCCCGGGGAGCTGTTTTTT; size: NA; length: 17; V: TRBV12-3/TRBV12-4; J: TRBJ2-2; D: TRBD2
CDR3: CSVSRGAGSYNEQFF; DNA: TGCAGCGTTTCCCGGGGTGCAGGCTCCTACAATGAGCAGTTCTTC; size: few; length: 15; V: TRBV29-1; J: TRBJ2-1; D: NA
CDR3: CTSSPRYREFSYEQYF; DNA: TGTACCAGCAGCCCACGATACAGGGAATTCTCCTACGAGCAGTACTTC; size: once; length: 16; V: TRBV7-6; J: TRBJ2-7; D: NA
CDR3: CASSPPTGLVLSGANVLTF; DNA: TGTGCCAGCAGTCCTCCGACAGGCTTGGTCCTCTCTGGGGCCAACGTCCTGACTTTC; size: few; length: 19; V: TRBV28; J: TRBJ2-6; D: NA
CDR3: CASTGTTPGEQFF; DNA: TGTGCCAGCACCGGCACCACCCCGGGCGAGCAGTTCTTC; size: once; length: 13; V: TRBV6-5; J: TRBJ2-1; D: NA
CDR3: CASSLGAPNEKLFF; DNA: TGTGCCAGCAGCCTCGGGGCCCCAAATGAAAAACTGTTTTTT; size: NA; length: 14; V: TRBV12-3/TRBV12-4; J: TRBJ1-4; D: NA
CDR3: CASSLSAPGHLAGGTQYF; DNA: TGCGCCAGCAGCTTGTCCGCGCCGGGACACCTAGCCGGGGGGACCCAGTACTTC; size: few; length: 18; V: TRBV5-1; J: TRBJ2-5; D: NA
CDR3: CASSLANPKRGGINQPQHF; DNA: TGTGCCAGCAGCTTAGCGAATCCCAAGAGAGGGGGGATCAATCAGCCCCAGCATTTT; size: NA; length: 19; V: TRBV7-8; J: TRBJ1-5; D: NA
CDR3: CASSDRQGKETQYF; DNA: TGTGCCAGCAGTGATCGGCAGGGAAAAGAGACCCAGTACTTC; size: many; length: 14; V: TRBV25-1; J: TRBJ2-5; D: NA
CDR3: CASSNLLAKNIQYF; DNA: TGTGCCAGCAGCAACCTACTAGCCAAAAACATTCAGTACTTC; size: many; length: 14; V: TRBV4-2; J: TRBJ2-4; D: NA
CDR3: CAWSTRLAGRRDTQYF; DNA: TGTGCCTGGAGTACACGACTAGCGGGACGGAGAGATACGCAGTATTTT; size: NA; length: 16; V: TRBV30; J: TRBJ2-3; D: TRBD2
CDR3: CASDSGSVKTQYF; DNA: TGTGCCAGCGATAGCGGGAGTGTGAAGACCCAGTACTTC; size: few; length: 13; V: TRBV28; J: TRBJ2-5; D: TRBD2
CDR3: CAISEWEGNTEAFF; DNA: TGTGCCATCAGTGAGTGGGAGGGGAACACTGAAGCTTTCTTT; size: few; length: 14; V: TRBV10-3; J: TRBJ1-1; D: NA
CDR3: CASSLRSDTGELFF; DNA: TGTGCCAGCAGCTTAAGGTCCGACACCGGGGAGCTGTTTTTT; size: few; length: 14; V: TRBV7-9; J: TRBJ2-2; D: NA
CDR3: CATSDLHPDGDLAKNIQYF; DNA: TGTGCCACCAGTGATTTGCATCCGGACGGGGATTTGGCCAAAAACATTCAGTACTTC; size: few; length: 19; V: TRBV24-1; J: TRBJ2-4; D: NA
CDR3: CSARDTGLPANVLTF; DNA: TGCAGTGCTAGAGATACCGGGCTGCCCGCCAACGTCCTGACTTTC; size: NA; length: 15; V: TRBV20-1; J: TRBJ2-6; D: NA
CDR3: CASSQGWPGPGANVLTF; DNA: TGTGCCAGCAGCCAAGGTTGGCCAGGGCCTGGGGCCAACGTCCTGACTTTC; size: NA; length: 17; V: TRBV4-2; J: TRBJ2-6; D: NA
CDR3: CSARDGPRAQHF; DNA: TGCAGTGCTAGGGACGGTCCCAGGGCCCAGCATTTT; size: NA; length: 12; V: TRBV20-1; J: TRBJ1-5; D: NA
CDR3: CASRPGTANYGYTF; DNA: TGTGCCAGCAGGCCCGGCACAGCTAACTATGGCTACACCTTC; size: few; length: 14; V: TRBV6-5; J: TRBJ1-2; D: NA
CDR3: CASSFIRLAASYEQYF; DNA: TGTGCCAGCAGTTTTATTCGGCTAGCGGCATCCTACGAGCAGTACTTC; size: few; length: 16; V: TRBV28; J: TRBJ2-7; D: TRBD2
CDR3: CASSFDPFNEKLFF; DNA: TGTGCCAGCAGTTTTGATCCATTTAATGAAAAACTGTTTTTT; size: NA; length: 14; V: TRBV28; J: TRBJ1-4; D: NA
CDR3: CASSFDSSEQYF; DNA: TGTGCCAGCAGTTTCGACAGTTCCGAGCAGTACTTC; size: few; length: 12; V: TRBV28; J: TRBJ2-7; D: NA
CDR3: CASIGAGNSPLHF; DNA: TGTGCCAGCATAGGGGCGGGTAATTCACCCCTCCACTTT; size: few; length: 13; V: TRBV28; J: TRBJ1-6; D: NA
CDR3: CASGFSGGAGNEQFF; DNA: TGTGCCAGCGGTTTTAGCGGGGGGGCCGGCAATGAGCAGTTCTTC; size: few; length: 15; V: TRBV12-3/TRBV12-4; J: TRBJ2-1; D: TRBD2
CDR3: CSVLTSAETQYF; DNA: TGCAGCGTTCTGACTAGCGCAGAGACCCAGTACTTC; size: NA; length: 12; V: TRBV29-1; J: TRBJ2-5; D: TRBD2
CDR3: CASSLVGTGGYNEQFF; DNA: TGCGCCAGCAGCTTGGTAGGGACAGGAGGGTACAATGAGCAGTTCTTC; size: few; length: 16; V: TRBV5-1; J: TRBJ2-1; D: TRBD1
CDR3: CSARDGVASSYEQYF; DNA: TGCAGTGCTAGAGATGGAGTAGCGAGCTCCTACGAGCAGTACTTC; size: many; length: 15; V: TRBV20-1; J: TRBJ2-7; D: NA
CDR3: CASNPLAASTDTQYF; DNA: TGCGCCAGCAACCCACTAGCGGCTAGCACAGATACGCAGTATTTT; size: NA; length: 15; V: TRBV5-1; J: TRBJ2-3; D: TRBD2
CDR3: CSVDRSNTGELFF; DNA: TGCAGCGTTGACAGGTCGAACACCGGGGAGCTGTTTTTT; size: NA; length: 13; V: TRBV29-1; J: TRBJ2-2; D: NA
CDR3: CASSPPTGFHGYTF; DNA: TGTGCCAGCAGTCCCCCGACAGGGTTCCATGGCTACACCTTC; size: NA; length: 14; V: TRBV28; J: TRBJ1-2; D: TRBD1
CDR3: CSARQAGGLANEQFF; DNA: TGCAGTGCTAGACAGGCGGGGGGGCTGGCCAATGAGCAGTTCTTC; size: few; length: 15; V: TRBV20-1; J: TRBJ2-1; D: TRBD2
CDR3: CASSLVEGANEQFF; DNA: TGTGCCAGCAGTTTGGTTGAGGGGGCGAATGAGCAGTTCTTC; size: few; length: 14; V: TRBV28; J: TRBJ2-1; D: TRBD1
CDR3: CATTDRGNIQYF; DNA: TGTGCCACTACGGACCGGGGGAACATTCAGTACTTC; size: NA; length: 12; V: TRBV6-1; J: TRBJ2-4; D: NA
CDR3: CASSLNGPSDTIYF; DNA: TGTGCCAGCAGTTTAAATGGGCCATCCGACACCATATATTTT; size: few; length: 14; V: TRBV12-3/TRBV12-4; J: TRBJ1-3; D: NA
CDR3: CSARRPNYEQYF; DNA: TGCAGTGCTAGACGCCCCAACTACGAGCAGTACTTC; size: NA; length: 12; V: TRBV20-1; J: TRBJ2-7; D: NA
CDR3: CASSQGGQGGYTF; DNA: TGTGCCAGCAGCCAAGGAGGTCAGGGTGGCTACACCTTC; size: NA; length: 13; V: TRBV3-1; J: TRBJ1-2; D: NA
CDR3: CASSLISGGGTGELFF; DNA: TGTGCCAGCAGCTTGATTAGCGGGGGGGGCACCGGGGAGCTGTTTTTT; size: few; length: 16; V: TRBV7-8; J: TRBJ2-2; D: TRBD2
CDR3: CSVTGQGGWEQYF; DNA: TGCAGCGTTACTGGACAGGGGGGCTGGGAGCAGTACTTC; size: NA; length: 13; V: TRBV29-1; J: TRBJ2-7; D: TRBD1
CDR3: CASRGTGTETQYF; DNA: TGTGCCAGCAGGGGGACAGGGACAGAGACCCAGTACTTC; size: NA; length: 13; V: TRBV28; J: TRBJ2-5; D: TRBD1